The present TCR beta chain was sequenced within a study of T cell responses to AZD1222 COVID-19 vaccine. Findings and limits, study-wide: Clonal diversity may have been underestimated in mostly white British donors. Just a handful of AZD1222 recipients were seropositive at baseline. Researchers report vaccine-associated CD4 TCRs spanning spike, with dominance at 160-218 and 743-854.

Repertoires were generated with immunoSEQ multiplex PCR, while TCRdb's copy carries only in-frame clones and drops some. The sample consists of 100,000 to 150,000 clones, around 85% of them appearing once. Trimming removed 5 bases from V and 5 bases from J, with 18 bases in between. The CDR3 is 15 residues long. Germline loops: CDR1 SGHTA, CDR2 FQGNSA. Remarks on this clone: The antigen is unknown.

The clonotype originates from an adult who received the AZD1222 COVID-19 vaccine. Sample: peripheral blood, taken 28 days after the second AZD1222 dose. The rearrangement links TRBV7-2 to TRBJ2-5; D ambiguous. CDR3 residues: CASSSEATVGETQYF. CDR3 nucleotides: TGTGCCAGCAGCAGCGAGGCGACCGTCGGGGAGACCCAGTACTTC.